This paragraph reports one T cell receptor (beta chain). Its antigen remains unknown. Trimming removed 8 bases from V and 6 bases from J; junction bases left unmatched: 10. This CDR3 contains 15 residues. Germline V CDR1 and CDR2: MDHEN, SYDVKM. A multiplex PCR was run with 60 Vbeta primers and 13 Jbeta primers. Repertoires were generated with immunoSEQ multiplex PCR, while TCRdb's copy carries only in-frame clones and drops some. This table holds 50,000 to 75,000 clones, roughly 80% found once. These data come from a study of cytomegalovirus exposure and HLA in healthy donors. Study results and limitations: The records held CMV serostatus as the only immune exposure information.

The V and J genes are TRBV28 and TRBJ1-5, with TRBD1 matching 10 bases. The material sequenced was PBMCs. This sequence originates from a middle-aged woman in good health and CMV-seronegative. The DNA for the CDR3 is TGTGCCAGCGGAACGGGACAGGGGTGGTTTCAGCCCCAGCATTTT. Translating gives CASGTGQGWFQPQHF.